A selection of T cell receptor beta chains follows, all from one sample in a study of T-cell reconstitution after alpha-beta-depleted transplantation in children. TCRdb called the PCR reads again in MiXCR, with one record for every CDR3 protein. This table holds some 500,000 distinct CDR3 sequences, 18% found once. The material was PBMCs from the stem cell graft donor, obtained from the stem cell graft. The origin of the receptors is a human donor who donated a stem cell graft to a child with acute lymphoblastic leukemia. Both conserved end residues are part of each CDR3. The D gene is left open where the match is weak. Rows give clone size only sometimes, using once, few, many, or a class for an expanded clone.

cdr3_aa: CASFRSPQGAYEQYF
cdr3_nt: TGCGCCAGCTTCCGGTCCCCACAGGGGGCCTACGAGCAGTACTTC
j_call: TRBJ2-7
v_call: TRBV5-1
d_call: TRBD1
clone_size: few

cdr3_aa: CASSLSRARLVYNEQFF
cdr3_nt: TGTGCCAGCAGTTTATCGAGGGCTAGACTCGTCTACAATGAGCAGTTCTTC
j_call: TRBJ2-1
v_call: TRBV27
d_call: NA
clone_size: NA

cdr3_aa: CSARKGGMNTEAFF
cdr3_nt: TGCAGCGCCCGGAAGGGGGGCATGAACACTGAAGCTTTCTTT
j_call: TRBJ1-1
v_call: TRBV29-1
d_call: NA
clone_size: few

cdr3_aa: CSARDVLAGYNYGYTF
cdr3_nt: TGCAGTGCTAGAGACGTCTTGGCAGGGTATAACTATGGCTACACCTTC
j_call: TRBJ1-2
v_call: TRBV20-1
d_call: NA
clone_size: NA

cdr3_aa: CASSHYGGYEQYF
cdr3_nt: TGCGCCAGCAGCCATTATGGGGGCTACGAGCAGTACTTC
j_call: TRBJ2-7
v_call: TRBV4-1
d_call: NA
clone_size: few

cdr3_aa: CSGGVPSMNTEAFF
cdr3_nt: TGCAGTGGAGGGGTCCCTTCCATGAACACTGAAGCTTTCTTT
j_call: TRBJ1-1
v_call: TRBV20-1
d_call: NA
clone_size: NA

cdr3_aa: CASSLVHRELNEQYF
cdr3_nt: TGCGCCAGCAGCTTGGTACACAGGGAACTTAACGAGCAGTACTTC
j_call: TRBJ2-7
v_call: TRBV5-1
d_call: NA
clone_size: NA

cdr3_aa: CSVVRGQSYEQYF
cdr3_nt: TGCAGCGTTGTTCGCGGCCAAAGCTACGAGCAGTACTTC
j_call: TRBJ2-7
v_call: TRBV29-1
d_call: NA
clone_size: NA

cdr3_aa: CASILGVSNTEAFF
cdr3_nt: TGTGCCAGCATCTTAGGGGTTTCGAACACTGAAGCTTTCTTT
j_call: TRBJ1-1
v_call: TRBV7-9
d_call: NA
clone_size: NA

cdr3_aa: CASSDLRDGSEQFF
cdr3_nt: TGTGCCAGCAGTGACCTGCGGGATGGGAGTGAGCAGTTCTTC
j_call: TRBJ2-1
v_call: TRBV6-4
d_call: NA
clone_size: few

cdr3_aa: CASSFPGQASYEQYF
cdr3_nt: TGTGCCAGCAGTTTTCCGGGACAGGCCTCCTACGAGCAGTACTTC
j_call: TRBJ2-7
v_call: TRBV6-7
d_call: TRBD1
clone_size: NA

cdr3_aa: CASSSLAEATYEQYF
cdr3_nt: TGTGCCAGCAGCTCCCTAGCAGAGGCAACCTACGAGCAGTACTTC
j_call: TRBJ2-7
v_call: TRBV12-3/TRBV12-4
d_call: NA
clone_size: NA

cdr3_aa: CANGVSDQETQYF
cdr3_nt: TGCGCCAACGGGGTTTCTGACCAAGAGACCCAGTACTTC
j_call: TRBJ2-5
v_call: TRBV10-1
d_call: NA
clone_size: NA

cdr3_aa: CASSLGLAGVLYNEQFF
cdr3_nt: TGCGCCAGCAGTTTGGGACTAGCGGGAGTACTCTACAATGAGCAGTTCTTC
j_call: TRBJ2-1
v_call: TRBV5-1
d_call: TRBD2
clone_size: few

cdr3_aa: CASSSFTDTQYF
cdr3_nt: TGTGCCAGCAGCTCCTTCACAGATACGCAGTATTTT
j_call: TRBJ2-3
v_call: TRBV7-2
d_call: NA
clone_size: many

cdr3_aa: CASSQSGGVRADTQYF
cdr3_nt: TGTGCCAGCAGCCAAAGCGGCGGGGTCCGAGCAGATACGCAGTATTTT
j_call: TRBJ2-3
v_call: TRBV14
d_call: NA
clone_size: NA

cdr3_aa: CASSQDRAGGRIGNEQFF
cdr3_nt: TGTGCCAGCAGCCAAGATAGAGCGGGAGGGCGGATCGGGAATGAGCAGTTCTTC
j_call: TRBJ2-1
v_call: TRBV14
d_call: TRBD2
clone_size: few

cdr3_aa: CASSFGVGQPQNSYEQYF
cdr3_nt: TGTGCCAGCAGTTTTGGGGTAGGACAACCCCAAAATTCCTACGAGCAGTACTTC
j_call: TRBJ2-7
v_call: TRBV27
d_call: NA
clone_size: few

cdr3_aa: CASSYTEREWDEQFF
cdr3_nt: TGTGCCAGCAGCTATACCGAGCGGGAGTGGGATGAGCAGTTCTTC
j_call: TRBJ2-1
v_call: TRBV5-5
d_call: TRBD2
clone_size: few

cdr3_aa: CASSTKAGELFF
cdr3_nt: TGTGCCAGCAGCACGAAGGCCGGGGAGCTGTTTTTT
j_call: TRBJ2-2
v_call: TRBV21-1
d_call: NA
clone_size: few

cdr3_aa: CASSQTGDSNQPQHF
cdr3_nt: TGCGCCAGCAGCCAAACAGGGGATAGCAATCAGCCCCAGCATTTT
j_call: TRBJ1-5
v_call: TRBV4-1
d_call: TRBD1
clone_size: NA

cdr3_aa: CASSYSGARSNQPQHF
cdr3_nt: TGTGCCAGCAGTTACTCCGGGGCTCGAAGCAATCAGCCCCAGCATTTT
j_call: TRBJ1-5
v_call: TRBV6-2/TRBV6-3
d_call: NA
clone_size: NA

cdr3_aa: CASSLSLVQRISGANVLTF
cdr3_nt: TGTGCCAGCAGCTTGTCTTTGGTCCAGCGGATCTCTGGGGCCAACGTCCTGACTTTC
j_call: TRBJ2-6
v_call: TRBV7-8
d_call: NA
clone_size: NA

cdr3_aa: CAWSRSGLAGDEQYF
cdr3_nt: TGTGCCTGGAGTCGATCCGGACTAGCGGGAGACGAGCAGTACTTC
j_call: TRBJ2-7
v_call: TRBV30
d_call: TRBD2
clone_size: NA

cdr3_aa: CATSDRYTRTRSDTGELFF
cdr3_nt: TGTGCCACCAGTGACCGATATACCAGGACTAGAAGTGACACCGGGGAGCTGTTTTTT
j_call: TRBJ2-2
v_call: TRBV24-1
d_call: TRBD2
clone_size: many

cdr3_aa: CSVTGTGDLPSSYNEQFF
cdr3_nt: TGCAGCGTTACGGGGACAGGGGATCTACCGAGCTCCTACAATGAGCAGTTCTTC
j_call: TRBJ2-1
v_call: TRBV29-1
d_call: TRBD1
clone_size: NA

cdr3_aa: CASSFLEDRLAGTGELFF
cdr3_nt: TGCGCCAGCAGCTTTCTGGAGGATAGGCTAGCGGGCACCGGGGAGCTGTTTTTT
j_call: TRBJ2-2
v_call: TRBV5-1
d_call: TRBD2
clone_size: few

cdr3_aa: CASRSGFSYEQYF
cdr3_nt: TGTGCCAGCAGGTCGGGATTCTCCTACGAGCAGTACTTC
j_call: TRBJ2-7
v_call: TRBV12-3/TRBV12-4
d_call: NA
clone_size: many

cdr3_aa: CASSYSGQGGEQYF
cdr3_nt: TGCGCCAGCAGCTACTCGGGACAGGGGGGCGAGCAGTACTTC
j_call: TRBJ2-7
v_call: TRBV5-1
d_call: TRBD1
clone_size: few

cdr3_aa: CASSWGTTPDEQFF
cdr3_nt: TGCGCCAGCAGCTGGGGGACTACGCCAGATGAGCAGTTCTTC
j_call: TRBJ2-1
v_call: TRBV5-1
d_call: TRBD2
clone_size: few

cdr3_aa: CASSSSREKLFF
cdr3_nt: TGTGCCAGCAGCTCCAGTCGGGAAAAACTGTTTTTT
j_call: TRBJ1-4
v_call: TRBV13
d_call: NA
clone_size: NA

cdr3_aa: CASSRWGQETQYF
cdr3_nt: TGTGCCAGCAGTCGTTGGGGGCAAGAGACCCAGTACTTC
j_call: TRBJ2-5
v_call: TRBV6-4
d_call: NA
clone_size: few

cdr3_aa: CASSPLMGRASYEQYF
cdr3_nt: TGTGCCAGCTCACCACTTATGGGGCGGGCCTCCTACGAGCAGTACTTC
j_call: TRBJ2-7
v_call: TRBV18
d_call: NA
clone_size: NA

cdr3_aa: CSAFGGSPRSSYNEQFF
cdr3_nt: TGCAGTGCTTTTGGCGGGAGCCCCCGGAGCTCCTACAATGAGCAGTTCTTC
j_call: TRBJ2-1
v_call: TRBV20-1
d_call: TRBD2
clone_size: few

cdr3_aa: CASSSLAGTTDTQYF
cdr3_nt: TGCGCCAGCAGCTCACTAGCGGGGACCACAGATACGCAGTATTTT
j_call: TRBJ2-3
v_call: TRBV5-1
d_call: TRBD2
clone_size: NA

cdr3_aa: CASSFSHEQFF
cdr3_nt: TGTGCCAGCAGTTTTTCCCATGAGCAGTTCTTC
j_call: TRBJ2-1
v_call: TRBV12-3/TRBV12-4
d_call: NA
clone_size: NA

cdr3_aa: CASGTSGMNTGELFF
cdr3_nt: TGTGCCAGCGGTACTAGCGGGATGAACACCGGGGAGCTGTTTTTT
j_call: TRBJ2-2
v_call: TRBV7-6
d_call: TRBD2
clone_size: few

cdr3_aa: CASGGDRAQPQHF
cdr3_nt: TGTGCCAGCGGGGGGGACAGGGCGCAGCCCCAGCATTTT
j_call: TRBJ1-5
v_call: TRBV7-2
d_call: TRBD1
clone_size: NA

cdr3_aa: CASSQVAQGSYNEQFF
cdr3_nt: TGCGCCAGCAGCCAAGTAGCGCAGGGTTCCTACAATGAGCAGTTCTTC
j_call: TRBJ2-1
v_call: TRBV4-1
d_call: NA
clone_size: NA

cdr3_aa: CSARDYSGRYEQYF
cdr3_nt: TGCAGTGCTAGAGATTACAGCGGGCGGTACGAGCAGTACTTC
j_call: TRBJ2-7
v_call: TRBV20-1
d_call: NA
clone_size: few

cdr3_aa: CASSIQGGEQYF
cdr3_nt: TGTGCCAGCAGTATACAGGGAGGCGAGCAGTACTTC
j_call: TRBJ2-7
v_call: TRBV6-5
d_call: NA
clone_size: few

cdr3_aa: CATSRDWGPQETQYF
cdr3_nt: TGTGCCACCAGCAGAGATTGGGGGCCCCAAGAGACCCAGTACTTC
j_call: TRBJ2-5
v_call: TRBV15
d_call: NA
clone_size: NA

cdr3_aa: CASSFSRTSGNYEQYF
cdr3_nt: TGCGCCAGCAGCTTTTCACGGACTAGCGGGAACTACGAGCAGTACTTC
j_call: TRBJ2-7
v_call: TRBV5-1
d_call: TRBD2
clone_size: NA

cdr3_aa: CSAGGTRSTGELFF
cdr3_nt: TGCAGTGCCGGAGGGACGCGATCCACCGGGGAGCTGTTTTTT
j_call: TRBJ2-2
v_call: TRBV20-1
d_call: NA
clone_size: NA

cdr3_aa: CASSYTWTDCGYTF
cdr3_nt: TGTGCCAGCAGTTACACGTGGACAGATTGTGGCTACACCTTC
j_call: TRBJ1-2
v_call: TRBV6-5
d_call: NA
clone_size: NA

cdr3_aa: CASRVGTGIPDTQYF
cdr3_nt: TGTGCCAGCAGGGTGGGGACAGGGATTCCAGATACGCAGTATTTT
j_call: TRBJ2-3
v_call: TRBV6-1
d_call: TRBD1
clone_size: few

cdr3_aa: CATSGGSYEQYF
cdr3_nt: TGTGCCACCAGTGGAGGTTCCTACGAGCAGTACTTC
j_call: TRBJ2-7
v_call: TRBV24-1
d_call: NA
clone_size: many

cdr3_aa: CASSLRSQETQYF
cdr3_nt: TGTGCCAGCAGTTTGCGGAGCCAAGAGACCCAGTACTTC
j_call: TRBJ2-5
v_call: TRBV12-3/TRBV12-4
d_call: NA
clone_size: NA

cdr3_aa: CASSSLGALNEQFF
cdr3_nt: TGCGCCAGCAGCTCGCTGGGGGCCCTCAATGAGCAGTTCTTC
j_call: TRBJ2-1
v_call: TRBV5-1
d_call: NA
clone_size: NA

cdr3_aa: CASSFRAQGLADEQYF
cdr3_nt: TGTGCCAGCAGCTTTCGGGCACAGGGGCTAGCTGACGAGCAGTACTTC
j_call: TRBJ2-7
v_call: TRBV11-2
d_call: TRBD1
clone_size: few

cdr3_aa: CATRGPSGLYNEQFF
cdr3_nt: TGTGCCACCCGAGGCCCAAGCGGGCTATACAATGAGCAGTTCTTC
j_call: TRBJ2-1
v_call: TRBV12-3/TRBV12-4
d_call: NA
clone_size: NA

cdr3_aa: CASSTRGGDNEKLFF
cdr3_nt: TGTGCCAGCAGCACCCGAGGGGGAGATAATGAAAAACTGTTTTTT
j_call: TRBJ1-4
v_call: TRBV5-6
d_call: NA
clone_size: few

cdr3_aa: CASTTGTPYNEQFF
cdr3_nt: TGTGCCAGCACCACCGGGACCCCTTACAATGAGCAGTTCTTC
j_call: TRBJ2-1
v_call: TRBV12-3/TRBV12-4
d_call: NA
clone_size: NA

cdr3_aa: CASSRPGGGYEQYF
cdr3_nt: TGTGCCAGCAGCCGACCAGGGGGGGGTTACGAGCAGTACTTC
j_call: TRBJ2-7
v_call: TRBV7-2
d_call: NA
clone_size: NA

cdr3_aa: CASSLAQGMRNQPQHF
cdr3_nt: TGTGCCAGCAGCTTAGCTCAGGGGATGCGCAATCAGCCCCAGCATTTT
j_call: TRBJ1-5
v_call: TRBV7-9
d_call: NA
clone_size: NA